One sample yielded the 10 T cell receptor beta chains listed below, sequenced in a study of blood T cells in healthy people across ages. Primed by a sample-barcoded 5' primer and a J-beta primer mix, a second PCR proceeded for about 6 to 11 cycles. TCRdb itself ran the 5' RACE reads through MiXCR, one entry per CDR3 protein. The repertoire holds 1.5 million to 2 million distinct CDR3 sequences, with roughly 43% as singletons. Sequencing was carried out using blood. All receptors come from a human donor in good health.

The gene calls are TRBV5-6 and TRBJ2-4; tentatively, D is TRBD1 (5 bases). The CDR3 is 15 amino acids. Germline CDR1 and CDR2: SGHDT and YYEEEE. V lost 7 bases to trimming and J lost 13 bases, with 27 bases between them. CDR3 region: CASSPAGMLYDEQYF. The CDR3 coding sequence is TGTGCCAGCTCCCCAGCAGGGATGCTCTACGATGAGCAGTACTTC.

The V gene is TRBV4-1, the J gene TRBJ2-5; D call uncertain. In germline, CDR1 is MGHRA, CDR2 YSYEKL. CDR3 size: 14 residues. Trimming shortened V by 4 bases and J by 4 bases, and 13 bases separated the two germline ends. This CDR3 reads CASSPEQFVETQYF. The CDR3 nucleotides read TGCGCCAGCAGCCCGGAACAGTTCGTAGAGACCCAGTACTTC.

V and J are TRBV29-1 and TRBJ2-1; 9 bases are shared with TRBD2. The CDR3 has 15 residues. In germline, CDR1 is SQVTM, CDR2 ANQGSEA. The V and J ends lost 7 bases and 5 bases, in that order; junction bases with no gene match: 12. The CDR3 is CSATTRLAVNNEQFF. The CDR3 bases are TGCAGCGCCACCACCCGACTAGCGGTTAACAATGAGCAGTTCTTC.

This clonotype was counted many times. This chain connects TRBV20-1 to TRBJ2-1, with D possibly being TRBD1 or TRBD2 (6 bases each). V was trimmed by 4 bases and J by 0 bases, leaving 13 bases between them. The V gene's germline CDR1 is DFQATT and CDR2 SNEGSKA (reference sequence). The CDR3 totals 15 residues. CDR3 residues: CSAIRGDSSYNEQFF. The CDR3, as DNA: TGCAGTGCTATTAGGGGGGATAGCTCCTACAATGAGCAGTTCTTC.

This chain joins TRBV6-5 and TRBJ2-1; D is uncertain. The CDR3 runs to 15 residues. V lost 0 bases and J lost 8, with 14 bases in between. CDR1 MNHEY and CDR2 SVGAGI come from the germline V gene. CDR3 bases: TGTGCCAGCAGTTACTCGCCCTTCCTGATCGATGAGCAGTTCTTC. Translation gives CASSYSPFLIDEQFF.

This clonotype was detected only once. The V call is TRBV29-1, the J call TRBJ2-1, with D hard to call. CDR1 SQVTM and CDR2 ANQGSEA come from the germline V gene. CDR3 length: 11 residues. The germline V and J ends were trimmed by 6 bases and 6 bases, with 9 bases remaining between them. The CDR3 protein is CSVILGNEQFF. For the CDR3, the DNA is TGCAGCGTGATACTCGGCAATGAGCAGTTCTTC.

The chain carries TRBV4-1 and TRBJ2-1; D might be TRBD2 (5 bases). Germline V gene data show CDR1 as MGHRA and CDR2 as YSYEKL. CDR3 length equals 17 residues. Trimming cost V 2 bases and J 4 bases, with 18 bases left between them. CDR3 protein: CASSQNRGSPQYNEQFF. The CDR3 nucleotides are TGCGCCAGCAGCCAAAATCGGGGATCTCCCCAGTACAATGAGCAGTTCTTC.

This clonotype has a single count. At one of its ends the junction is not consistent with the germline gene, which may arise from a read error. The chain recombines TRBV5-1 with TRBJ1-1; D gene uncertain. The germline gives CDR1 SGHRS, CDR2 YFSETQ. The CDR3 is 14 residues long. The CDR3 DNA sequence: TGCGCCAGCAGCTTACTTCCGAGGAACACTCAAGCTTTCTTT. Translation: CASSLLPRNTQAFF.

The chain couples TRBV7-9 to TRBJ2-3; D uncertain. The V end was cut by 6 bases, the J end by 0 bases, with 16 bases between. This CDR3 contains 16 residues. The germline V gene has CDR1 SEHNR and CDR2 FQNEAQ (reference sequence). The CDR3 bases are TGTGCCAGCAGTCCTAAGACTGCTACTAGCACAGATACGCAGTATTTT. Protein sequence: CASSPKTATSTDTQYF.

This clonotype was seen ten or more times. This chain's CDR3 is CASSLSVSNQPQHF. DNA of the CDR3: TGTGCCAGCAGCTTGTCAGTTAGCAATCAGCCCCAGCATTTT. The gene calls are TRBV7-2 and TRBJ1-5; D uncertain. The CDR3 has 14 residues. The germline CDR1 and CDR2 sequences are SGHTA and FQGNSA. V dropped 3 bases and J dropped 0 bases, with 6 bases sitting between them.